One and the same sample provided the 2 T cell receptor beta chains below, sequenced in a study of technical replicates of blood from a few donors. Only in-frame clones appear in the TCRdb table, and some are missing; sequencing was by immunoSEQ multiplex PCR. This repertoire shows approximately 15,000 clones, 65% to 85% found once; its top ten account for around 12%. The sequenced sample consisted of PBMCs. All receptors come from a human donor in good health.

The CDR3 loop is CASSPVINGGSYEQYF. The CDR3 DNA is TGTGCCAGCTCACCAGTGATAAATGGGGGGTCCTACGAGCAGTACTTC. The chain has TRBV18 and TRBJ2-7; the D gene is possibly TRBD2 (6 bases). Trimming took off 2 bases at V and 1 base at J, with 15 bases between the two ends. Germline V gives CDR1 KGHSH, CDR2 LQKENI. This CDR3 region has 16 residues.

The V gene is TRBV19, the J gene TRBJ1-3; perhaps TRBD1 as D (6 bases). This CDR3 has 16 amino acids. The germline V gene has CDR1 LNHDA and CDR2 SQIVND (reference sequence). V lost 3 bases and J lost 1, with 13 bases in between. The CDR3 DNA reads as TGTGCCAGTAGTATTATGACAGGAGGTTCTGGAAACACCATATATTTT. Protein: CASSIMTGGSGNTIYF.